This T cell receptor beta chain was identified during a study of breast tumors, draining lymph nodes, adjacent tissues. TCRdb independently ran MiXCR on the multiplex PCR reads; one entry per CDR3 protein. The table shows about 130,000 distinct CDR3 sequences, with 20% to 25% occurring only once. Axillary draining lymph nodes of breast cancer patients supplied the node samples. About this clonotype: Its antigen is unknown.

The germline gives CDR1 ENHRY, CDR2 SYGVKD. This CDR3 has 13 amino acids. Overall study findings and caveats: Tumors had less TCR diversity than lymph nodes, more than nontumor tissue. Tumor T cell lymph node origin was a supported hypothesis, not proven. Compared with basal-like, luminal-like tumors shared significantly more repertoire with nontumor tissue.

The sequence came from a female donor with breast cancer. Some clones in this sample may be carry-over from other donors' samples. The sample was axillary lymph node tissue. This chain links TRBV10-3 with TRBJ2-7; 11 bases fit TRBD2. This CDR3 is CVISSGRAYEQYF. CDR3 nucleotides: TGTGTCATAAGTAGCGGGAGGGCCTACGAGCAGTACTTC.